This T cell receptor beta chain originates from a study of T-cell memory formation after mild COVID-19. The length of the CDR3 is 14 residues. CDR1 and CDR2 (germline): SGHRS, YFSETQ. V shed 1 base and J 3 bases; nucleotides not matched to a gene: 3. TCRalpha and TCRbeta libraries used 5'RACE with constant-segment primers and UMIs. TCRdb reprocessed the 5' RACE reads via MiXCR and lists one record per CDR3 protein. The sample holds roughly 250,000 distinct CDR3 sequences; about 17% are singletons and the top ten take around 3.7%. Details on this clonotype: The antigen is undetermined.

Broader study findings: Confirmation of SARS-CoV-2 specificity was lacking for second-wave clones peaking day 37. Clones that got smaller from day 15 to 85 had even CD4/CD8, while clones growing later tipped toward CD4+.

Sequencing was performed on PBMCs or a T cell subset sorted from them (not recorded which). This chain connects TRBV5-1 to TRBJ2-5; 7 positions agree with TRBD2. The TCR comes from a man aged 18-30 years who had mild COVID-19 (a few samples of this study predate the infection). Cell type and time point are not known. As DNA, the CDR3 is TGCGCCAGCAGCTTGACGACTAGCAAAGAGACCCAGTACTTC. Translation: CASSLTTSKETQYF.